These 29 T cell receptor beta chains came from one sample sequenced in a study of blood T cells in healthy people across ages. The authors ran a second PCR of 7 to 11 cycles using a sample-barcoded 5' primer and a J-beta primer mix. TCRdb called the 5' RACE reads again in MiXCR, with one record for every CDR3 protein. The sample consists of hundreds of thousands of distinct CDR3 sequences, roughly 32% of them appearing once. The sequencing input was blood. These receptors originate from a woman aged 80 or over in good health.

This clonotype was seen at least ten times. The chain carries TRBV6-5 and TRBJ1-2, with D tentatively TRBD1 (5 bases). The germline V gene encodes CDR1 MNHEY and CDR2 SVGAGI. Deletions cut 9 bases from V and 6 bases from J, with 11 bases between. The CDR3 sequence is 11 residues long. The CDR3 reads CASQGGNGYTF. DNA of the CDR3: TGTGCCAGTCAGGGAGGCAATGGCTACACCTTC.

This clonotype was detected a few times. V and J are TRBV20-1 and TRBJ2-3, with TRBD1 as a possible D gene (6 bases). Per the germline V gene, CDR1 is DFQATT and CDR2 is SNEGSKA (reference sequence). The CDR3 sequence is 15 residues long. V lost 0 bases to trimming and J lost 0 bases, with 10 bases between them. The CDR3 protein is CSARDAGQSTDTQYF. As DNA, the CDR3 is TGCAGTGCTAGAGATGCCGGACAGAGCACAGATACGCAGTATTTT.

In its sample, this clonotype was seen many times. The chain has TRBV21-1 and TRBJ2-5. TRBV21-1 has pseudogene status. The CDR3 extends over 12 amino acids. This chain's CDR3 is CASSKGPREQYF. In DNA, the CDR3 is TGTGCCAGCAGCAAGGGACCAAGAGAGCAGTACTTC.

A single count supports this clonotype. A much larger clonotype is one base distant, so this may be a read error. The chain recombines TRBV9 with TRBJ1-6; a possible D gene is TRBD1 (6 bases). The CDR3 contains 14 residues. CDR1 is SGDLS and CDR2 is YYNGEE in the germline V gene. The CDR3 protein is CASSDRDKGSPPHF. The CDR3 bases are TGTGCCAGCAGCGACCGGGACAAGGGTTCACCCCCCCACTTT.

As for this clonotype: This could be a read error, since a much larger clone is one nucleotide away. CDR3 in DNA: TGTGCCAGCAGTGCTCGGGCCGAGCAGTACTTC. Translating it yields CASSARAEQYF. The chain uses TRBV25-1 and TRBJ2-5; the D is unclear. The J call may be mistaken, given a closer DNA end match to TRBJ2-7. This CDR3 has 11 amino acids. Germline V gene sequence: CDR1 MGHDK, CDR2 SYGVNS.

This clonotype was picked up many times. The rearrangement links TRBV7-2 to TRBJ2-1, with D hard to call. V was shortened by 7 bases and J by 4 bases, with 14 bases between the two germline ends. The CDR3 totals 14 residues. Germline-derived CDR1 and CDR2 are SGHTA and FQGNSA. This CDR3 reads CASTPIPSYNEQFF. The CDR3 DNA sequence: TGTGCCAGCACCCCAATCCCGTCATACAATGAGCAGTTCTTC.

This clonotype has at least ten counts. The CDR3 DNA is TGTGCCAGCTCACGCATAGGGGGCACAGATACGCAGTATTTT. As protein: CASSRIGGTDTQYF. The V gene is TRBV18, the J gene TRBJ2-3; tentative D call: TRBD1 (5 bases). The CDR3 totals 14 residues. V was clipped by 4 bases and J by 1 base, with 9 bases between them. Germline V gene data show CDR1 as KGHSH and CDR2 as LQKENI.

This clonotype was picked up many times. This sequence joins TRBV2 and TRBJ2-1, with unresolved D. V was cut by 6 bases and J by 3 bases, with 15 bases left in between. The length of the CDR3 is 15 residues. CDR1 and CDR2 from the germline V gene are SNHLY and FYNNEI. DNA of the CDR3: TGTGCCAGCAGCGAGCCCAATAGGATCTACAATGAGCAGTTCTTC. It encodes CASSEPNRIYNEQFF.

The chain joins TRBV9 to TRBJ1-4, with D perhaps matching TRBD1 (6 bases). Germline V gene lookup returns CDR1 SGDLS and CDR2 YYNGEE. The CDR3 totals 15 residues. V lost 3 bases to trimming and J lost 3 bases, with 12 bases between them. CDR3 sequence reads: CASSAWGAANEKLFF. For the CDR3, the DNA is TGTGCCAGCAGCGCCTGGGGGGCAGCTAATGAAAAACTGTTTTTT.

This clonotype was recorded at least ten times. The chain has TRBV7-9 and TRBJ2-5; 7 bases map to TRBD2. Unmatched junction bases numbered 0, after V lost 6 bases and J lost 2 bases. Germline CDR1 SEHNR, CDR2 FQNEAQ (reference sequence). CDR3 length: 12 amino acids. Written as DNA, the CDR3 is TGTGCCAGCAGGGGACTACAAGAGACCCAGTACTTC. The encoded protein is CASRGLQETQYF.

This clonotype appeared a few times. Compared with germline, one end of the junction differs, possibly owing to a read error. This chain links TRBV20-1 with TRBJ2-1; tentative D call: TRBD1 (5 bases). Germline V gene data show CDR1 as DFQATT and CDR2 as SNEGSKA (reference sequence). The CDR3 spans 14 residues. The CDR3, as DNA: TGCAGTGCTACTCGTGGAAGGGGCTACAATGGGCAGTTCTTC. Translated, it gives CSATRGRGYNGQFF.

J is TRBJ2-5 and V is TRBV5-1, with 8 bases that match TRBD2. CDR1 and CDR2 (germline): SGHRS, YFSETQ. The CDR3 totals 16 residues. The J segment lost 3 bases and the V segment lost 2 bases, leaving 9 bases of the junction unmatched. The CDR3 is CASSLSGGGQKETQYF. The CDR3 bases are TGCGCCAGCAGCTTATCCGGGGGGGGCCAGAAAGAGACCCAGTACTTC. The complete variable domain, with remaining parts taken from reference TRBV5-1 and TRBJ2-5, reads KAGVTQTPRYLIKTRGQQVTLSCSPISGHRSVSWYQQTPGQGLQFLFEYFSETQRNKGNFPGRFSGRQFSNSRSEMNVSTLELGDSALYLCASSLSGGGQKETQYFGPGTRLLVL.

This chain joins TRBV29-1 and TRBJ2-1; the D gene is possibly TRBD2 (6 bases). Germline V gene sequence: CDR1 SQVTM, CDR2 ANQGSEA. This CDR3 spans 15 amino acids. The V end lost 6 bases, the J end lost 0 bases, and 15 bases lay between the germline ends. The CDR3 nucleotides are TGCAGCGTGAACGGAGGGCGGAACTCCTACAATGAGCAGTTCTTC. Translation: CSVNGGRNSYNEQFF.

The gene calls are TRBV6-2 or TRBV6-3 and TRBJ2-1, with 10 positions matching TRBD2. Trimming removed 6 bases from V and 11 bases from J; junction bases left unmatched: 10. The CDR3 is 14 residues long. Germline CDR1 reads MNHEY; CDR2 reads SVGEGT. As DNA, the CDR3 is TGTGCCAGCAGCCAAGAAACTAGCGGGGCTAAGCAGTTCTTC. Translating gives CASSQETSGAKQFF.

The chain uses TRBV29-1 and TRBJ1-4; TRBD1 matches at 9 bases. This CDR3 is built from 13 residues. The V segment lost 5 bases and the J segment 8 bases; nucleotides outside the gene matches: 6. Per germline, CDR1 SQVTM and CDR2 ANQGSEA. In DNA form, the CDR3 reads TGCAGCGTTCGGGACAGGGCTCAAGAAAAACTGTTTTTT. It is translated as CSVRDRAQEKLFF. Full variable domain (missing parts from reference TRBV29-1 and TRBJ1-4): SAVISQKPSRDICQRGTSLTIQCQVDSQVTMMFWYRQQPGQSLTLIATANQGSEATYESGFVIDKFPISRPNLTFSTLTVSNMSPEDSSIYLCSVRDRAQEKLFFGSGTQLSVL.

This clonotype was observed at least ten times. This chain uses TRBV10-3 with TRBJ1-4; D is possibly TRBD1 (6 bases). V lost 3 bases and J 7 bases, leaving 15 bases between the germline ends. The CDR3 is 15 amino acids. Germline V CDR1 and CDR2: ENHRY, SYGVKD. The CDR3 bases are TGTGCCATCAGTGAAAACAGGGAGGTCGCTGAAAAACTGTTTTTT. It specifies CAISENREVAEKLFF.

There are many counts of this clonotype. V gene TRBV28 combines with J gene TRBJ2-7, with 9 positions matching TRBD1. With V trimmed by 6 bases and J by 1 base, 7 bases remained unmatched. The CDR3 consists of 15 residues. Germline-derived CDR1 and CDR2 are MDHEN and SYDVKM. CDR3 sequence: CASSNLGTGSYEQYF. CDR3 in DNA: TGTGCCAGCAGCAATCTCGGGACAGGGTCCTACGAGCAGTACTTC. Drawing the rest from reference TRBV28 and TRBJ2-7, the complete variable domain is DVKVTQSSRYLVKRTGEKVFLECVQDMDHENMFWYRQDPGLGLRLIYFSYDVKMKEKGDIPEGYSVSREKKERFSLILESASTNQTSMYLCASSNLGTGSYEQYFGPGTRLTVT.

This clonotype was counted a few times. V and J are TRBV6-5 and TRBJ1-6; 7 bases align to TRBD1. Per the germline V gene, CDR1 is MNHEY and CDR2 is SVGAGI. With V trimmed by 2 bases and J by 9 bases, 13 bases remained unmatched. CDR3 length: 17 residues. The CDR3 DNA follows: TGTGCCAGCAGTTACGCTCCCCGGGACAGCTTCCCTTCACCCCTCCACTTT. Translation: CASSYAPRDSFPSPLHF.

As for this clonotype: One junction end disagrees with the germline gene, perhaps due to a read error. V is TRBV5-1 and J is TRBJ2-2, with D tentatively TRBD2 (5 bases). The length of the CDR3 is 15 residues. Germline values: CDR1 SGHRS, CDR2 YFSETQ. CDR3 in amino acids: CASSLQRANTGERFF. The CDR3 DNA is TGCGCCAGCAGCCTCCAGAGGGCCAACACCGGGGAGCGGTTTTTT.

This chain connects TRBV6-2 or TRBV6-3 to TRBJ2-5; the D gene is possibly TRBD2 (5 bases). The V end lost 7 bases, the J end lost 9 bases, and 18 bases lay between the germline ends. The CDR3 has 13 amino acids. CDR1 and CDR2 from the germline V gene are MNHEY and SVGEGT. CDR3 sequence: CASTQMRLGAQYF. The CDR3 DNA reads as TGTGCCAGCACCCAAATGAGGCTCGGGGCCCAGTACTTC.

This clonotype was seen a few times. The chain uses TRBV20-1 and TRBJ1-4; perhaps TRBD1 as D (6 bases). Trimming shortened V by 7 bases and J by 8 bases, and 17 bases separated the two germline ends. In germline, CDR1 is DFQATT, CDR2 SNEGSKA (reference sequence). CDR3 length: 13 amino acids. CDR3 residues: CSVPGGGKEKLFF. The CDR3 bases are TGCAGTGTCCCGGGCGGGGGCAAGGAAAAACTGTTTTTT.

This clonotype was detected only a few times. This rearrangement joins TRBV20-1 to TRBJ1-2; D remains unclear. Germline V gene data show CDR1 as DFQATT and CDR2 as SNEGSKA (reference sequence). The CDR3 consists of 14 residues. V lost 6 bases, J lost 3 bases, and 17 bases lay in between. The CDR3 here is CSARLRSGYYGYTF. For the CDR3, the DNA is TGCAGTGCCAGACTCAGGAGCGGATACTATGGCTACACCTTC.

Concerning this clonotype: A much larger clone sits a single nucleotide away, making a read error possible. DNA for the CDR3: TGTGCCACCAGTGACCCAGGGTTCGCCTTCAATGAGCAGTACTTC. Protein sequence: CATSDPGFAFNEQYF. The gene calls are TRBV24-1 and TRBJ2-5; the D gene is possibly TRBD1 (5 bases). The CDR3 consists of 15 residues. Trimming pared 4 bases from V and 11 bases from J, leaving 22 bases between. Germline V CDR1 and CDR2: KGHDR, SFDVKD.

In regard to this clonotype: Since a much larger clone is just one base distant, this may be a read error. This chain connects TRBV20-1 to TRBJ1-1; 9 bases fit TRBD1. The CDR3 covers 15 residues. Germline-derived CDR1 and CDR2 are DFQATT and SNEGSKA (reference sequence). In DNA form, the CDR3 reads TGCCGTGCTAGAGTCCCGACAGGGGGGAACACTGAAGCTTTCTTT. Its protein product is CRARVPTGGNTEAFF.

This clonotype was seen at least ten times. The V gene is TRBV7-2, the J gene TRBJ2-7, with 9 bases lining up with TRBD1. Germline CDR1 is SGHTA and CDR2 is FQGNSA. J was trimmed by 6 bases and V by 1 base; bases with no gene match: 10. The CDR3 length is 16 residues. CDR3 sequence (DNA): TGTGCCAGCAGCTTAGGGGGACAGGGTATTCGTAGCGAGCAGTACTTC. This gives the protein CASSLGGQGIRSEQYF.

This clonotype has more than one count but fewer than ten. This chain joins TRBV20-1 and TRBJ1-2, with TRBD1 identical over 9 bases. Germline V lookup: CDR1 DFQATT, CDR2 SNEGSKA (reference sequence). V lost 6 bases and J lost 8; bases outside the gene matches: 13. The CDR3 has 14 amino acids. In DNA, the CDR3 is TGCAGTGCGCCTGGGACAGGGTCCCGGGGCGGCTACACCTTC. Translated, it gives CSAPGTGSRGGYTF.

The table lists this clonotype with many counts. This chain uses TRBV16 with TRBJ2-1, with TRBD1 matching 9 bases. Germline loops: CDR1 KGHSY, CDR2 FQNENV. This CDR3 contains 16 residues. The V gene end was trimmed by 6 bases and the J gene end by 2 bases; junction bases not matched to a gene: 8. CDR3 sequence: CASSKGQGLTYNEQFF. CDR3 coding DNA: TGTGCCAGCAGTAAGGGACAGGGTTTGACCTACAATGAGCAGTTCTTC.

Only a few counts were recorded for this clonotype. The rearrangement uses TRBV6-6 and TRBJ2-4; D is perhaps TRBD1 or TRBD2 (5 bases each). CDR1 and CDR2 from the germline V gene are MNHNY and SVGAGI (reference sequence). This CDR3 comprises 14 residues. V lost 6 bases, J lost 8 bases, and 17 bases lay in between. This CDR3 is CASRDGRVGDIQYF. The CDR3 DNA follows: TGTGCCAGCAGAGACGGAAGGGTGGGGGACATTCAGTACTTC.

Comment on this clonotype: This sequence may be a read error, since a much larger clone differs from it by one base. The rearrangement uses TRBV9 and TRBJ2-7; D ambiguous. The ends were cut back, 4 bases at V and 6 bases at J, with 8 bases in the middle. Germline V gene data show CDR1 as SGDLS and CDR2 as YYNGEE. The CDR3 is made up of 11 amino acids. The CDR3 region has the DNA TGTGCCAGCAGCACAGAGAGCGAGCAGTACTTC. This translates into CASSTESEQYF.